Presented here are 5 T cell receptor beta chains from one specimen sequenced in a study of cytomegalovirus exposure and HLA in healthy donors. The study ran its PCR with 60 Vbeta and 13 Jbeta primers. Profiling relied on immunoSEQ multiplex PCR, and the TCRdb table lists in-frame clones only, not all of them. The sample has roughly 86,000 clones, 50% to 75% seen once; the top ten hold 3% to 5%. The sample taken for sequencing was PBMCs. The receptors derive from a man aged 25-40 years in good health and CMV-seronegative.

This clone has just a few counts. V is TRBV5-1 and J is TRBJ2-3; D is uncertain. Looked up from germline, CDR1 is SGHRS and CDR2 is YFSETQ. The CDR3 totals 16 residues. Trimming stripped 0 bases from V and 2 bases from J, with 13 bases between. The CDR3 is CASSLGGSPVTDTQYF. As DNA, the CDR3 is TGCGCCAGCAGCTTGGGAGGTTCGCCCGTCACAGATACGCAGTATTTT.

The chain carries TRBV10-3 and TRBJ2-7; D may be TRBD1 (5 bases). Germline assignment: CDR1 ENHRY and CDR2 SYGVKD. V was cut by 3 bases and J by 0 bases, with 15 bases left in between. The CDR3 spans 16 residues. This CDR3 is CAISEEGAPLSYEQYF. CDR3 sequence (DNA): TGTGCCATCAGTGAAGAAGGGGCGCCACTCTCCTACGAGCAGTACTTC.

Of note for this clone: Other DNA sequences from this sample encode an identical CDR3 as well. The chain combines TRBV27 with TRBJ2-1; 9 bases agree with TRBD2. With 3 bases clipped from V and 4 bases from J, the junction kept 4 bases outside the gene matches. This CDR3 comprises 15 residues. From germline, CDR1 is MNHEY and CDR2 SMNVEV (reference sequence). The CDR3 DNA reads as TGTGCCAGCAGTTTTATAGCGGGAGAATACAATGAGCAGTTCTTC. Its protein product is CASSFIAGEYNEQFF.

This chain joins TRBV9 and TRBJ2-5, with 8 positions matching TRBD2. Germline V lookup: CDR1 SGDLS, CDR2 YYNGEE. This CDR3 contains 15 residues. V trimming: 4 bases; J trimming: 4 bases; junction bases outside the gene matches: 9. CDR3: CASSPSSGGRETQYF. CDR3 nucleotides: TGTGCCAGCAGCCCCAGCTCGGGGGGGCGAGAGACCCAGTACTTC.

The J gene is TRBJ1-2, the V gene TRBV7-6, with 8 bases aligning to TRBD1. From germline, CDR1 is SGHVS and CDR2 FNYEAQ. This CDR3 has 18 amino acids. Trimming removed 4 bases from V and 0 bases from J; junction bases left unmatched: 13. The CDR3, as DNA: TGTGCCAGCAGCTCCCTAGGGTGGACAGGGAACTCTAACTATGGCTACACCTTC. This encodes CASSSLGWTGNSNYGYTF.